This T cell receptor beta chain was recovered during a study of cytomegalovirus exposure and HLA in healthy donors (dated by TCRdb to between 2016 and 2019). Study-level background: According to an earlier analysis of 550 to 750 of the donors, 200 million or so T cells yielded roughly 110 million unique TCR beta sequences and 276 Gb of sequence data. Approximately 300 gigabases of sequencing data and around 80 million unique TCR sequences made up an early release that covered approximately 620 HLA-typed donors. Among the approximately 400 genotyped donors, 75% to 90% belonged to the genetic ancestry cluster associated with self-reported Caucasian donors. The study aimed to test whether cataloging public T cell receptors could reveal signatures of past pathogen exposure. The study used immunosequencing to profile the T cell repertoires of 666 subjects and linked those repertoires to cytomegalovirus serostatus. Besides the first cohort of 550 to 750 subjects, a separate validation cohort made up of 120 different subjects was used. The study combined high-throughput TCR immunosequencing, statistical association of individual TCRs with disease status, and machine learning to predict cytomegalovirus infection status. A later analysis re-examined previously published TCR beta repertoires from roughly 650 donors and added high-resolution HLA genotyping to investigate patterns of TCR occurrence. The later analysis used no new phenotypic data to find candidate immune exposures, relying instead on TCR beta sequences and their occurrence across donors. An earlier analysis of about 620 of the donors applied high-throughput TCR beta sequencing to assess whether each TCR beta V gene segment acted as functional or pseudogenic. Donor age, sex, ethnicity and CMV serostatus were compiled alongside the repertoire data. A later genetic analysis took genome-wide SNP genotypes for about three fifths of the roughly 700 donors and used that subset as a discovery cohort. Every repertoire in the discovery cohort had been generated on one and the same sequencing platform. Both class I and class II loci were covered by HLA typing, at four-digit resolution. Typing coverage varied by locus: about 620-630 donors for A, B, C, DRB1 and DQB1; approximately 560 for DQA1; around 570 for DPA1; fewer than 480 for DPB1. Roughly five DR-DQ haplotypes were handled as single units for association and clustering, since linkage in the cohort was strong. Among about 410 genotyped donors of the cohort, an average of roughly 230,000 unique TCR beta nucleotide sequences was sequenced per donor, of which approximately 19% were non-productive.

On this clone: No antigen is known for it. Per-base quality was not reported, and no clone a single base away is much larger than it.

Libraries were made using the immunoSEQ multiplex PCR assay. The multiplex PCR relied on a mix of 60 forward primers for TCR Vbeta segments and 13 reverse primers for TCR Jbeta segments. The CDR3 region of rearranged TCR beta genes was amplified from genomic DNA with a multiplex PCR assay. On the Illumina HiSeq System, the amplified TCR beta libraries were sequenced as 87-base-pair reads. In the source study's methods: Across the 670 or so repertoires, a later analysis counted 75 million to 90 million unique TCR beta chains, roughly 11 million of which were shared by at least two donors. Raw reads were error-corrected and collapsed into unique sequences by a nearest-neighbor algorithm in which closely related sequences were merged to remove PCR and sequencing errors. CDR3 sequences were aligned to IMGT reference sequences to assign V, D and J gene segments. Each retained sequence needed at least a six-nucleotide match to both a V gene segment and a J gene segment. Rearrangements were classified as productive when the CDR3 lacked stop codons and remained in frame with V and J, and all other rearrangements were classified as non-productive. CDR3 was defined by IMGT convention, running from the second conserved V-encoded cysteine to the conserved J-encoded phenylalanine. The earlier analysis of about 610 of the donors excluded any sequence lacking an unambiguous match to a single V gene segment. In an earlier analysis of some 590 of the donors, V segments were called functional above 56.7% productive rearrangements and were called segregating when the between-donor standard deviation exceeded 5%. A statistical classification framework was built for diagnosing cytomegalovirus status from the catalog of TCR beta chain sequences. A later analysis assigned V and J genes by comparing TCR nucleotide sequences with IMGT/GENE-DB human TR gene sequences. Using the TCRdist pipeline, a later analysis assigned CDR3 sequences along with most-parsimonious VDJ recombination scenarios. A later analysis defined each TCR beta chain by its CDR3 amino acid sequence plus V-gene family, and excluded reads lacking a unique V-gene family. To address suspected cross-contamination and a sequencing artifact, a later analysis removed approximately 600 highly shared, low-generation-probability nucleotide sequences. For each public chain, a later analysis derived a clonal expansion index from normalized ranks of inferred template counts within each repertoire. A later analysis computed generation probabilities with a VDJ recombination model fitted to out-of-frame rearrangements, and checked the results against IGoR. A later analysis scored TCR-TCR, TCR-HLA and TCR-CMV co-occurrence with hypergeometric tests, applying a repertoire-size bias correction to TCR pairs. False discovery rates were estimated in a later analysis by permuting HLA or CMV assignments 20 times. A later analysis grouped co-occurring TCRs with DBSCAN, adding TCRdist sequence similarity when clustering within HLA-allele-positive subsets. Repertoires with fewer than 30,000 or more than 120,000 public chains, plus five repertoires with anomalous nucleotide sharing, were excluded from co-occurrence clustering. TCRdb re-hosts the immuneACCESS table, in-frame sequences only. Its copies lack some clones; in the studies checked, an unresolved V gene accounts for under half of them, and the cause for the rest is not known. The V and J calls and the clone size are those of that table, but D and trimming were determined from the DNA. This sample is represented by some 250,000 clones; 70% to 90% of them were singletons. The leading ten clones occupy about 7.3% of the sample.

The paper as a whole reports these results and caveats: According to a later genetic analysis, donors in an Asian-associated ancestry cluster had fewer N-insertions in productive TCRs than the roughly 670-donor mean. A few of the identified cytomegalovirus-associated TCR beta chains were confirmed in vitro to be specific for cytomegalovirus antigens. A later analysis reported that several top co-occurrence clusters appeared linked to parvovirus B19, influenza, CMV and Epstein-Barr virus. Most TCR sequences were seen in very few donors, while some public TCRs were found in many individuals. A cluster of highly shared sequence variants was judged likely to be a technical artifact of the sequencing pipeline. In both the original and validation cohorts, the classifier was reported to diagnose cytomegalovirus status with high specificity and sensitivity. For the cohort, immune exposure information was limited to CMV serostatus. A later analysis found that most CMV-associated TCR beta chains appeared HLA-restricted, with HLA associations seemingly driven largely by CMV exposure. It was suggested by the authors that the approach could potentially be generalized to other disease states and immunological phenotypes. When HLA alleles, especially DR and DQ, strongly co-occurred, TCR associations were difficult to assign to individual alleles. Compared with equally common non-associated chains, HLA-associated TCR beta chains in a later analysis were more clonally expanded and had lower generation probabilities. The presence/absence analyses assumed that sequencing depth was roughly uniform across donors, and that assumption may not be true. Broadly in line with IMGT annotations, most TCR beta V segments showed up in productive rearrangements about 87% or about 30% of the time in an earlier analysis of 450 to 600 of the donors. Because some donors lacked HLA typing at each locus, the association tests relied only on the typed subset. Linkage disequilibrium might explain the correlated functional status among segregating V segments, but an unknown experimental factor could not be excluded. A later analysis associated about 17,000 TCR beta sequences with specific HLA alleles at a false discovery rate of 0.05. In the study, 150 to 200 TCR beta chains were listed as associated with cytomegalovirus. The earlier analysis of approximately 590 of the donors excluded around 17 rarely observed V segments, including chromosome 9 orphons, because counts were too low. In this cohort, only TCR beta chains were sequenced, and detectable features were limited by the absence of alpha or paired-chain data. A further reported finding was that TCR beta sequences accurately predicted the HLA-A and HLA-B alleles for most subjects in the first cohort. The 87-base-pair reads could not distinguish some IMGT-functional V segments, including TRBV6-2 and TRBV6-3, so those segments were excluded. According to a later analysis, TCR association rates differed among HLA loci, with DRB1 alleles showing the most associated TCRs and HLA-C alleles showing the fewest. An association between a missense DCLRE1C variant and V-gene and J-gene trimming of TCR beta chains was found in a later genetic analysis and replicated in an independent cohort.

From a lookup of the germline V gene, CDR1 and CDR2 are SNHLY and FYNNEI. Relative to germline, V is 7 bases shorter and J is 7 bases shorter, with 8 bases between their ends. Its CDR3 holds 11 amino acids, cysteine through phenylalanine. Only the CDR3 part of the read is kept: 33 bases, read in frame from the first base. The cohort consisted of fewer than 700 healthy bone marrow donors. All cohort members were sampled while nominally healthy, although unrecorded immune exposures were likely present. The donor tested CMV seropositive, placing the donor among the approximately 290 seropositive members of the cohort. A peripheral blood sample was provided by each donor, and peripheral blood mononuclear cells were used for TCR beta sequencing. The Qiagen DNeasy Blood Extraction Kit was used to extract genomic DNA from the blood cell samples.

The sequence joins TRBV2 to TRBJ2-1, and possibly TRBD2, on 5 matching bases. This clonotype originated in a woman aged 55-75 years in good health and CMV-seropositive. The sequenced sample was PBMCs. Here is the DNA: TGTGCCAGCACGGGGTGGAATGAGCAGTTCTTC. Protein translation: CASTGWNEQFF.